The TCR beta chain described here comes from a study of OX40 agonist ivuxolimab in advanced cancers. On the study more broadly: Ivuxolimab, an antibody that agonizes OX40 (CD134), was administered to the patients.

Data came from immunoSEQ multiplex PCR; TCRdb stores just in-frame clones and leaves some out. The data show 80,000 or so clones, less than 95% seen once. Trimming cost V 1 base and J 6 bases, with 14 bases left between them. There are 14 residues in the CDR3. Per germline, CDR1 SGHDT and CDR2 YYEEEE. The TCR comes from an adult with an advanced solid tumor such as melanoma, head and neck, liver or kidney cancer. The material was CD4+ or CD8+ T cells sorted from blood, obtained in a trial of the OX40 agonist ivuxolimab. The rearrangement joins TRBV5-6 to TRBJ2-7; D might be TRBD1 or TRBD2, each matching 5 bases. The CDR3 is CASSLYAGTTEQYF. In nucleotides, the CDR3 is TGTGCCAGCAGCTTGTATGCAGGGACGACCGAGCAGTACTTC.